This TCR beta chain was obtained from a study of T-cell reconstitution after alpha-beta-depleted transplantation in children. TCRbeta library construction was performed incorporating unique molecular identifiers. MiXCR was run by TCRdb on the PCR reads, yielding one entry per CDR3 protein. The sample lists around 370,000 distinct CDR3 sequences; about a tenth were seen once. This CDR3 is built from 19 residues. Germline V lookup: CDR1 MGHRA, CDR2 YSYEKL. J was trimmed by 2 bases and V by 1 base; bases with no gene match: 10. This clonotype occurred a few times. This sequence joins TRBV4-1 and TRBJ1-4, with 10 bases that match TRBD1. The material sequenced was PBMCs from the stem cell graft donor, taken from the stem cell graft. The clonotype comes from a human donor who donated a stem cell graft to a child with acute lymphoblastic leukemia. CDR3 nucleotides: TGCGCCAGCAGCCAAGCGTGGACAGGGGGACAGGCGACTAATGAAAAACTGTTTTTT. Protein product: CASSQAWTGGQATNEKLFF.